The source of this T cell receptor beta chain is a study of blood T cell repertoires in COVID-19. This clone was seen a few times. V was pared by 6 bases and J by 6 bases, with 9 bases of the junction left unmatched. CDR3 length: 15 residues. Per germline, CDR1 MNHEY and CDR2 SVGEGT. Authors' analysis steps: The assay estimated nucleated cells by amplifying reference gene primers. TCRdb keeps only in-frame clones here, not all; method: immunoSEQ multiplex PCR. That table furnishes V, J and clone size, whereas the DNA furnished D and trimming. The table has 100,000 to 150,000 clones, over 75% seen once.

The V call is TRBV6-2 or TRBV6-3, the J call TRBJ2-1, with 9 bases identical to TRBD2. The sample taken for sequencing was peripheral blood. The receptor comes from a man between 50 and 59 years old with acute or convalescent COVID-19. This CDR3 is CASSPSAGGLNEQFF. The DNA for the CDR3 is TGTGCCAGCAGCCCGTCGGCGGGAGGGCTCAATGAGCAGTTCTTC.